A selection of T cell receptor beta chains follows, all from one sample in a study of blood T cells in healthy people across ages. TCRdb processed the 5' RACE reads anew with MiXCR; each CDR3 protein has one entry. Of 700,000 to 950,000 distinct CDR3 sequences in the sample, roughly two fifths were seen once. The sequenced material came from blood. All receptors come from a woman in her sixties or seventies in good health. Both conserved end residues are part of each CDR3. D genes are given only for firm matches. Not all rows give a size; the values are once, few, many and, for expanded clones, a class.

CDR3 DNA	CDR3 protein	J gene	V gene	D gene	clone size
TGTGCCAGCAGCCACCCCGATTCGGGACTAGCGGTATACAATGAGCAGTTCTTC	CASSHPDSGLAVYNEQFF	TRBJ2-1	TRBV7-9	TRBD2	-
TGCAGTGCTAGTCCAGGGCGAACGGACACAGATACGCAGTATTTT	CSASPGRTDTDTQYF	TRBJ2-3	TRBV20-1	-	-
TGTGCCAGCAGCCCCAGCATGGGGGTTGATGGCTACACCTTC	CASSPSMGVDGYTF	TRBJ1-2	TRBV3-1	-	few
TGCGCCAGCAGCCAAGATTTGGCAGGGGGCTTACGGAATCAGCCCCAGCATTTT	CASSQDLAGGLRNQPQHF	TRBJ1-5	TRBV4-3	TRBD1	-
TGTGCCAGCAGAGCCGGGACAGGGGGCACTGAAGCTTTCTTT	CASRAGTGGTEAFF	TRBJ1-1	TRBV6-6	TRBD1	-
TGCAGCGTCTTTTTCGAGCGGGCGAATGAGCAGTACTTC	CSVFFERANEQYF	TRBJ2-4	TRBV29-1	-	-
TGCGCCAGCAGCCCCTTAGCGGGAGATACAAATGAGCAGTTCTTC	CASSPLAGDTNEQFF	TRBJ2-1	TRBV5-1	TRBD2	-
TGTGCCAGCAGCTTAGTCCCCGGGTCAGAGCAGTACTTC	CASSLVPGSEQYF	TRBJ2-7	TRBV11-2	-	few
TGTGCCACCAGTGATTCCCTAGCGGGACAGAGCACCGGGGAGCTGTTTTTT	CATSDSLAGQSTGELFF	TRBJ2-2	TRBV24-1	TRBD2	-
TGTGCCAGCAGTCAAACAGGGATACTGAACACTGAAGCTTTCTTT	CASSQTGILNTEAFF	TRBJ1-1	TRBV25-1	-	-
TGTGCCAGCAGTGTATTTAGCGGGGTTTCCTACAATGAGCAGTTCTTC	CASSVFSGVSYNEQFF	TRBJ2-1	TRBV2	TRBD2	-
TGCAGTGCTCCCGAACTGCAGACCAATCAGCCCCAGCATTTT	CSAPELQTNQPQHF	TRBJ1-5	TRBV20-1	-	-
TGTGCCAGCAGCTTAGGCGGGAAGAGCACAGATACGCAGTATTTT	CASSLGGKSTDTQYF	TRBJ2-3	TRBV5-5	-	few
TGCAGCGTTGGGACAGGGTTTCGGATCACTGAAGCTTTCTTT	CSVGTGFRITEAFF	TRBJ1-1	TRBV29-1	TRBD1	-
TGCGCCAGCAGCTACCGGGACAGTACCTACAATGAGCAGTACTTC	CASSYRDSTYNEQYF	TRBJ2-7	TRBV5-1	TRBD1	once
TGTGCCAGCAGCTTATGGCGGGACAAAGGAGAGACCCAGTACTTC	CASSLWRDKGETQYF	TRBJ2-5	TRBV7-9	-	-
TGTGCCAGCAGTTACTCAAGAGCGGGAGTCTCCAATGAGCAGTTCTTC	CASSYSRAGVSNEQFF	TRBJ2-1	TRBV6-5	TRBD2	-
TGTGCCAGCTCACCAACCGGGGCAGGGGTGATCGGGTCACCCCTCCACTTT	CASSPTGAGVIGSPLHF	TRBJ1-6	TRBV18	-	-
TGCAGCGTTGACCGCCTAGCGGGAGACACCGGGGAGCTGTTTTTT	CSVDRLAGDTGELFF	TRBJ2-2	TRBV29-1	TRBD2	-
TGTGCCAGCAGCGTAGCGCCTCGGAACCAGCGGGCAACAGATACGCAGTATTTT	CASSVAPRNQRATDTQYF	TRBJ2-3	TRBV9	-	-
-	CASSKFGTGNGYTF	TRBJ1-2	TRBV21-1	-	few
TGTGCCAACAGTTCTAGCGGGTTCCAAGAGACCCAGTACTTC	CANSSSGFQETQYF	TRBJ2-5	TRBV28	TRBD2	-
TGTGCCAGCAGCGCACCCCCCGGACTAGCGGTCACAGATACGCAGTATTTT	CASSAPPGLAVTDTQYF	TRBJ2-3	TRBV2	TRBD2	few
TGTGCCAGCAGCAAGACTAGAAACTCCTACAATGAGCAGTTCTTC	CASSKTRNSYNEQFF	TRBJ2-1	TRBV7-2	-	-
TGTGCCAGCAGCGCCTGGGGTTCCCCTAATGAAAAACTGTTTTTT	CASSAWGSPNEKLFF	TRBJ1-4	TRBV7-2	-	-
TGCAGCGTTGAAGGGACAGGGGACTATGGCTACACCTTC	CSVEGTGDYGYTF	TRBJ1-2	TRBV29-1	TRBD1	many
TGCAGTGCTAGAGTTCCCCTAGCGGGAGCCACCGGGGAGCTGTTTTTT	CSARVPLAGATGELFF	TRBJ2-2	TRBV20-1	TRBD2	-
TGTGCCGGCAGCGTATGGGAGGGGTCCTATGGCTACACCTTC	CAGSVWEGSYGYTF	TRBJ1-2	TRBV9	-	-
TGTGCCAGCAGTTTATCTTCACTGGGCAGGGATGAGCAGTTCTTC	CASSLSSLGRDEQFF	TRBJ2-1	TRBV28	-	-
TGCAGTTGCCAAGACGGGACAGGGCAACGTGAAAAACTGTTTTTT	CSCQDGTGQREKLFF	TRBJ1-4	TRBV20-1	TRBD1	-
TGTGCCAGCACCCGATCGACCAGATACAATGAGCAGTTCTTC	CASTRSTRYNEQFF	TRBJ2-1	TRBV7-2	-	-
TGTGCCAGCATTGGCCAGCGAACCTACAATGAGCAGTTCTTC	CASIGQRTYNEQFF	TRBJ2-1	TRBV2	-	-
TGTGCCAGCAGTTTGGGGGGTCAGGGGTCGAAGGACAATGAGCAGTTCTTC	CASSLGGQGSKDNEQFF	TRBJ2-1	TRBV27	-	-
TGTGCCAGCAGCTTAGAATGGGGGGCAGATACGCAGTATTTT	CASSLEWGADTQYF	TRBJ2-3	TRBV7-8	-	-
TGTGCCAGCAGCCGGGGTCTCGGGAGAGGTGATGAGCAGTTCTTC	CASSRGLGRGDEQFF	TRBJ2-1	TRBV9	-	few
TGCGCCAGCAGCTTCACAGGGGGATCGAACACTGAAGCTTTCTTT	CASSFTGGSNTEAFF	TRBJ1-1	TRBV5-1	TRBD1	few
TGTGCCAGCAGCAATCCGCAAGGACTTTACACAGATACGCAGTATTTT	CASSNPQGLYTDTQYF	TRBJ2-3	TRBV7-9	-	-
TGCAGTGCTAGTCCTCTAGCGGGAGCATCGATCCTTAGCACAGATACGCAGTATTTT	CSASPLAGASILSTDTQYF	TRBJ2-3	TRBV20-1	TRBD2	-
TGTGCCAGCAGTTACCTCTGGAACCATGAGCAGTTCTTC	CASSYLWNHEQFF	TRBJ2-1	TRBV6-6	-	-
TGTGCCAGAATAAAAGAAGGACAGCCGTTTTACGAGCAGTACTTC	CARIKEGQPFYEQYF	TRBJ2-7	TRBV12-3/TRBV12-4	-	-
TGCGCCAGCAGCGTCTGGGGGGCTGGTGGCTACACCTTC	CASSVWGAGGYTF	TRBJ1-2	TRBV5-1	-	-
TGTGCCTGCAGCGCCACGAACCGAAACACTGAAGCTTTCTTT	CACSATNRNTEAFF	TRBJ1-1	TRBV7-2	-	once
TGTGCCAGCAGTTACTCGAAAGGCGGGGGGCGCGGAACCTACAATGAGCAGTTCTTC	CASSYSKGGGRGTYNEQFF	TRBJ2-1	TRBV6-5	TRBD2	-
TGTGCCAGCAGTCCCGCCTCAGGGGCCAAGAACACTGAAGCTTTCTTT	CASSPASGAKNTEAFF	TRBJ1-1	TRBV28	-	few
TGTGCTAGTGGTTTGGATTTTTCCTACAATGAGCAGTTCTTC	CASGLDFSYNEQFF	TRBJ2-1	TRBV12-5	-	-
TGTGCCAGCAGTTCATTAGCCAAAAACATTCAGTACTTC	CASSSLAKNIQYF	TRBJ2-4	TRBV6-2/TRBV6-3	-	many
TGTGCCAGCACGTCGGGACAGCACGACAATGAGCAGTTCTTC	CASTSGQHDNEQFF	TRBJ2-1	TRBV6-5	TRBD1	few
TGCGCCAGTAACTGGGACTTCCAAGAGACCCAGTACTTC	CASNWDFQETQYF	TRBJ2-5	TRBV5-1	-	few
TGTGCCAGCAGCTTAATGGGGGAAGAGGGAGAGACCCAGTACTTC	CASSLMGEEGETQYF	TRBJ2-5	TRBV7-9	-	few
TGCAGTGCTAGTGGGACAAAGTACAATGAGCAGTTCTTC	CSASGTKYNEQFF	TRBJ2-1	TRBV20-1	-	few
TGTGCCAGCAGCTCCAGAACGCAAGAGACCCAGTACTTC	CASSSRTQETQYF	TRBJ2-5	TRBV7-9	-	many
TGCAGTGCTAGAGGCGGCGGGTCTAACTATGGCTACACCTTC	CSARGGGSNYGYTF	TRBJ1-2	TRBV20-1	-	-
TGTGCCAGCAAACACACAGGACTAGCGGGGGGAGGTAATGAGCAGTTCTTC	CASKHTGLAGGGNEQFF	TRBJ2-1	TRBV27	TRBD2	-
TGTGCCACCGAACCGGGACAACTTCTATCTGGGGCCAACGTCCTGACTTTC	CATEPGQLLSGANVLTF	TRBJ2-6	TRBV24-1	-	few